What follows is one T cell receptor beta chain and its context. Using immunoSEQ multiplex PCR, the repertoire was profiled, and TCRdb retains in-frame clones only, with some absent. The sample carries a few hundred thousand clones, approximately 82% recorded once. These data are taken from a study of blood T cell repertoires in COVID-19. About the research overall: PBMCs, B-cell-depleted T cells, or T cells provided the cDNA or gDNA that made up the material.

Sequences were obtained from peripheral blood. This clonotype was sampled from a woman aged 40 to 50 who had recovered from COVID-19.

Here the CDR3 reads CASHRTGWNSPLHF. CDR3 in DNA: TGTGCCAGCCATAGGACAGGGTGGAATTCACCCCTCCACTTT. V and J are TRBV27 and TRBJ1-6, with TRBD1 matching 8 bases. Germline V CDR1 and CDR2: MNHEY, SMNVEV (reference sequence). The CDR3 has 14 amino acids. Trimming removed 8 bases from V and 7 bases from J; junction bases left unmatched: 7.